This T cell receptor beta chain stems from a study of T cell repertoires in cytomegalovirus infection. This clonotype showed up just a few times. What it binds is unknown. With V trimmed by 5 bases and J by 5 bases, 10 bases remained unmatched. The CDR3 consists of 15 residues. The germline V gene has CDR1 SGHAT and CDR2 FQNNGV. TCRdb reprocessed the reads via MiXCR and lists one record per CDR3 protein. The table records tens of thousands of distinct CDR3 sequences, roughly 22% of them present only once. The sequencing here drew on CD8+ T cells from cultured PBMCs, taken from culture after CMV antigen stimulation. This rearrangement joins TRBV11-2 to TRBJ2-7; the match to TRBD1 covers 9 bases. The clonotype originates from a human donor in good health (CMV status not recorded). Some clones in this sample may be carry-over from other donors' samples. CDR3 in DNA: TGTGCCAGCAGCGATAACAGGGGGCGTCTGGACGAGCAGTACTTC. It encodes CASSDNRGRLDEQYF.